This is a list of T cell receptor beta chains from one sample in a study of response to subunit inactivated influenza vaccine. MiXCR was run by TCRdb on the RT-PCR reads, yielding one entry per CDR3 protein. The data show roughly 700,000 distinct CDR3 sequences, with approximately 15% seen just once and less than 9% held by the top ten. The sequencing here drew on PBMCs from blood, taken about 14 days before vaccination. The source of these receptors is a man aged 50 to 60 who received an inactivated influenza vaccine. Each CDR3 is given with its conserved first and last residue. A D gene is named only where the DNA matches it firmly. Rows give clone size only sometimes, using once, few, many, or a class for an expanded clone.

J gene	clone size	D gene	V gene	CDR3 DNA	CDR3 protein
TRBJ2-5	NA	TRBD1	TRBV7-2	TGTGCCAGCAGCTTAGATCGGACAGGGGAAGAGACCCAGTACTTC	CASSLDRTGEETQYF
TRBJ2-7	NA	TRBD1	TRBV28	TGTGCCAGCAGCTTCAGGGGGTGGTACGAGCAGTACTTC	CASSFRGWYEQYF
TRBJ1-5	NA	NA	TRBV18	TGTGCCAGCTCCCACGTCCAAAGGGAGCCCCAGCATTTT	CASSHVQREPQHF
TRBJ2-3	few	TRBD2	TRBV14	TGTGCCAGCAGCCAACTAGCGGACGGAACGCAGTATTTT	CASSQLADGTQYF
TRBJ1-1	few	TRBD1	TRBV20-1	TGCAGTGCTAGAGATTGGGACAGGGGGCCTGAAGCTTTCTTT	CSARDWDRGPEAFF
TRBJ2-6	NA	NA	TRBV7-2	TGTGCCAGCAGCTTGACGAGTTTCGGGGCCAACGTCCTGACTTTC	CASSLTSFGANVLTF
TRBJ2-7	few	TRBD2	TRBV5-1	TGCGCCAGCAGCCCCGGGACTAGCGGGAGTCTTTCGGGTGTCTACGAGCAGTACTTC	CASSPGTSGSLSGVYEQYF
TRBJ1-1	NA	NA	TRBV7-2	TGTGCCAGCAGCTTAGTAGGGTTGAGGGACACTGAAGCTTTCTTT	CASSLVGLRDTEAFF
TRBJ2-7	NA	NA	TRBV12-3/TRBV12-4	TGTGCCAGCAGTACCCTCAAGGACGAGCAGTACTTC	CASSTLKDEQYF
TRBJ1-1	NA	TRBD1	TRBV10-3	TGTGCCATCAGGGGGGGACAGGCATCCAACACTGAAGCTGTCTTT	CAIRGGQASNTEAVF
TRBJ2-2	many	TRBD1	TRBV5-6	TGTGCCAGCAGCTTGACAGGGGGCGACACCGGGGAGCTGTTTTTT	CASSLTGGDTGELFF
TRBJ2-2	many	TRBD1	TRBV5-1	TGCGCCAGCCAGGGGGCGCAGGTGACCGGGGAGCTGTTTTTT	CASQGAQVTGELFF
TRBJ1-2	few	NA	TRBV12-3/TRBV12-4	TGTGCCAGCAGAACAGCATTATCTACTTCGGGCTACACCTTC	CASRTALSTSGYTF
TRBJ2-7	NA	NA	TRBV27	TGTGCCATGCAGCGGGACGAGCAGTACTTC	CAMQRDEQYF
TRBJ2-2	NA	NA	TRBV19	TGTGCCAGTAGTAGAGGCACCTCGAACACCGGGGAGCTGTTTTTT	CASSRGTSNTGELFF
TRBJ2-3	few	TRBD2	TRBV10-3	TGTGCCATCAGTGGAGCGGGAGGTTCGCAGTATTTT	CAISGAGGSQYF
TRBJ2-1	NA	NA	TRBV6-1	TGTGCCAGCAGCCGGTTCCGATACAATGAGCAGTTCTTC	CASSRFRYNEQFF
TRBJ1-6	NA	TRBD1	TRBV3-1	TGTGCCAGCAGCCACGGGGCACAGGGGAATTCACCCCTCCACTTT	CASSHGAQGNSPLHF
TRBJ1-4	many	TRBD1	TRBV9	TGTGCCAGCAGAACTAATCGACAGGGGGAGAGGGAAAAACTGTTTTTT	CASRTNRQGEREKLFF
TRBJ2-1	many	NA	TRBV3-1	TGTGCCAGCAGCCAAGGGCTAGCGAAAAATGAGCAGTTCTTC	CASSQGLAKNEQFF
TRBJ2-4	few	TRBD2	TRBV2	TGTGCCAGCAGGGCGACTAGCGGGAGTGCCAAAAACATTCAGTACTTC	CASRATSGSAKNIQYF
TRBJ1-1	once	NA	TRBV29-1	TGCAGCGTTGAGGGGTTGGGGAGCACTGAAGCTTTCTTT	CSVEGLGSTEAFF
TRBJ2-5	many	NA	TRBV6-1	TGTGCCAGCAGTGAAGTTAGGGTCCAAGAGACCCAGTACTTC	CASSEVRVQETQYF
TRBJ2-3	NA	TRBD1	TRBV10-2	TGCGCCAGCCGTTGGGACAGAAGCACAGATACGCAGTATTTT	CASRWDRSTDTQYF
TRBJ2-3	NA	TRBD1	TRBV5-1	TGCGCCAGCAGCACCGGACAGGGACAAGATACGCAGTATTTT	CASSTGQGQDTQYF
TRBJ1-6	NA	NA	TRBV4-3	TGCGCCAGCAGCCAAGATGCAGGACTCTATTCACCCCTCCACTTT	CASSQDAGLYSPLHF
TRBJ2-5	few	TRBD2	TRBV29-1	TGCAGCGGAACGGGGACTAGACACCAAGAGACCCAGTACTTC	CSGTGTRHQETQYF
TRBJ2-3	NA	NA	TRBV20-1	TGCAGTGCTACTCGGGGATTATCAACAGATACGCAGTATTTT	CSATRGLSTDTQYF
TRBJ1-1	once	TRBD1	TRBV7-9	TGTGCCAGCAGCGAGGACAGGGTGGCCACTGAAGCTTTCTTT	CASSEDRVATEAFF
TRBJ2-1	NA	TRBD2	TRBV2	TGTGCCAGCAGTGCTGACCGGGGGAGGGGGTTCTTC	CASSADRGRGFF
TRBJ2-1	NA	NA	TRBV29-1	TGCAGCGTTGGAGGGCGGCTTAGCTCCTACAATGAGCAGTTCTTC	CSVGGRLSSYNEQFF
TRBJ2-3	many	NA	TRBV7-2	TGTGCCAGCAGCTTGGGGGTAACAGATACGCAGTATTTT	CASSLGVTDTQYF
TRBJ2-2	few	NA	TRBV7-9	TGTGCCAGCAGCGAGTCCGGGACGGCGAACACCGGGGAGCTGTTTTTT	CASSESGTANTGELFF
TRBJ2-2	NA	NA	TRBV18	TGTGCCAGCTCACCACGGGCGGCAGCGAACACCGGGGAGCTGTTTTTT	CASSPRAAANTGELFF
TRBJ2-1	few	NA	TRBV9	TGTGCCAGCAGCGTAGCTAACACCCCCTACAATGAGCAGTTCTTC	CASSVANTPYNEQFF
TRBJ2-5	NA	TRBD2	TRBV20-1	TGCAGTGCGGAGACTAGCGGGGGGGCGTTAGAAGAGACCCAGTACTTC	CSAETSGGALEETQYF
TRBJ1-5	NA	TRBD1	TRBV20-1	TGCAGTGCTAGAGCCCCTAGGACAGGGAACAATCAGCCCCAGCATTTT	CSARAPRTGNNQPQHF
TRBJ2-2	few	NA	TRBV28	TGTGCCAGCAGACCCTACGTTCGGAGGCCCGGGGAGCTGTTTTTT	CASRPYVRRPGELFF
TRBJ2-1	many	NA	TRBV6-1	TGTGCCAGCAGTGAAGTTCGGGGCAATGAGCAGTTCTTC	CASSEVRGNEQFF
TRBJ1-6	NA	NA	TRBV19	TGTGCCAGTAGCGCCGGGACAAGGAATAATTCACCCCTCCACTTT	CASSAGTRNNSPLHF
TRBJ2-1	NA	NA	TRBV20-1	TGCAGTGCTAGAACAGGACTGGTTGAGCAGTTCTTC	CSARTGLVEQFF
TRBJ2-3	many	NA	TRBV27	TGTGCCAGCAGTTTATACCAGAGCACAGATACGCAGTATTTT	CASSLYQSTDTQYF
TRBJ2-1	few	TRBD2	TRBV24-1	TGTGCCGCATCCGCCGGGGGACTAGCCCTTGACAATGAGCAGTTCTTC	CAASAGGLALDNEQFF
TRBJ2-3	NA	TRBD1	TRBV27	TGTGCCAGCAGTATAACAGGGGCTAGCACAGATACGCAGTATTTT	CASSITGASTDTQYF
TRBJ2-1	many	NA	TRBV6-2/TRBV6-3	TGTGCCAGCAGTTACCTAGGTCAGAAGCAAGGCAATGAGCAGTTCTTC	CASSYLGQKQGNEQFF
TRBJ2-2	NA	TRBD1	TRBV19	TGTGCCAGTAGTATCGGACAGGGGGTATTAACCGGGGAGCTGTTTTTT	CASSIGQGVLTGELFF
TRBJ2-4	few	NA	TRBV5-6	TGTGCCAGCAGCTTGGCCAGGGGTCCTTTGGACTTC	CASSLARGPLDF
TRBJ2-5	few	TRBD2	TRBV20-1	TGCAGTGCTAACCCCCCGGGGGGCCAAGAGACCCAGTACTTC	CSANPPGGQETQYF
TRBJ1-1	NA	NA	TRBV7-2	TGTGCCAGCAGCTTCAGCCAGGGTATGAGCACTGAAGCTTTCTTT	CASSFSQGMSTEAFF
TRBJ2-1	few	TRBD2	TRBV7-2	TGTGCCAGCAGCCGCACCCAGCGGGGCCTAATTGAGCAGTTCTTC	CASSRTQRGLIEQFF
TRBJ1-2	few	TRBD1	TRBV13	TGTGCCAGCAGCTTGGGGGACAGCGACTATGGCTACACCTTC	CASSLGDSDYGYTF
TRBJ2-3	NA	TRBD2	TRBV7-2	TGTGCCAGCAGCGTGCGCGGGGGGACCTACACAGATACGCAGTATTTT	CASSVRGGTYTDTQYF
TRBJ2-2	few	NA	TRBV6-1	TGTGCCAGCAGTGAAATTGGACAGCCCGGGGAGCTGTTTTTT	CASSEIGQPGELFF
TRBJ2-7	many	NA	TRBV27	TGTGCCAGCAGTTTCGAGGGGGGGCTAGTCTACGAGCAGTACTTC	CASSFEGGLVYEQYF
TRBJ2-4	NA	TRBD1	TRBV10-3	TGTGCCATCAGTGAACTCCCCACCCGACAGGGCCCCGCCAAAAACATTCAGTACTTC	CAISELPTRQGPAKNIQYF
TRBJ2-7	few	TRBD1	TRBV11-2	TGTGCCAGCAGCTTAGTTGGACAGGGGTCCTACGAGCAGTACTTC	CASSLVGQGSYEQYF
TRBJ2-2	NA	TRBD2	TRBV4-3	TGCGCCAGCAGCCAGGGTCCCAGGACTAGCGGGGCGAACACCGGGGAGCTGTTTTTT	CASSQGPRTSGANTGELFF